This TCR beta chain was sequenced during a study of cytomegalovirus exposure and HLA in healthy donors. Study-wide points: According to reports, the classifier identified cytomegalovirus status with high specificity and sensitivity. What a later analysis showed was that several of the most significant clusters appeared linked to common viral pathogens. Later analysis identified a missense DCLRE1C variant that was linked to TCR beta V- and J-gene trimming.

Trimming cost V 2 bases and J 1 base; bases outside gene matches: 2. Per germline, CDR1 SGHAT and CDR2 FQDESV (reference sequence). CDR3 length equals 15 residues. This clone was observed a handful of times. The antigen is unknown. PCR used 60 Vbeta primers and 13 Jbeta primers. Profiled with immunoSEQ multiplex PCR; TCRdb holds only in-frame clones, not every one. The table records some 110,000 clones, about 79% of them present only once. The source material was PBMCs. V and J are TRBV11-1 and TRBJ2-7, with 10 bases that match TRBD2. The source is a woman between 18 and 29 years old in good health and CMV-seropositive. In nucleotides, the CDR3 is TGTGCCAGCAGCTTACTTAGCGGGGGGTCCTACGAGCAGTACTTC. Its protein product is CASSLLSGGSYEQYF. Supplemented by reference TRBV11-1 and TRBJ2-7, the full variable domain reads EAEVAQSPRYKITEKSQAVAFWCDPISGHATLYWYRQILGQGPELLVQFQDESVVDDSQLPKDRFSAERLKGVDSTLKIQPAELGDSAMYLCASSLLSGGSYEQYFGPGTRLTVT.